A single sample is the source of the 2 T cell receptor beta chains below, sequenced in a study of early T cells in non-severe SARS-CoV-2 infection. MiXCR, run by TCRdb on the 5' RACE reads, gives a single entry per CDR3 protein. The sample yields about 64,000 distinct CDR3 sequences, just over 20% seen once. Sequenced here: whole blood, sampled at baseline. The origin of the receptors is an adult who was a healthcare worker with PCR-confirmed SARS-CoV-2 infection or an uninfected control (not recorded which).

This clonotype has a single count. V usage is TRBV6-1 and J usage is TRBJ2-7; the D is unclear. This CDR3 has 12 residues. Germline lookup yields CDR1 MNHNS and CDR2 SASEGT. V lost 8 bases to trimming and J lost 1 base, with 9 bases between them. CDR3 nucleotide sequence: TGTGCCAGCGAAAAGACTTCCTACGAGCAGTACTTC. Translating it yields CASEKTSYEQYF.

The rearrangement links TRBV7-9 to TRBJ2-5, with a tentative D call TRBD2 (5 bases). The CDR3 has 13 amino acids. Germline V gene data show CDR1 as SEHNR and CDR2 as FQNEAQ (reference sequence). The ends were cut back, 1 base at V and 3 bases at J, with 6 bases in the middle. The CDR3 region has the DNA TGTGCCAGCAGCTTAGGGGAGAAAGAGACCCAGTACTTC. Translating gives CASSLGEKETQYF.